The sample holds many counts of the clone carrying this T cell receptor (beta chain). Investigators amplified TCR beta CDR3 regions from RNA transcripts. In the first round, RT-PCR was carried out with HTBI primers, and a multiplex PCR formed the second round. TCRdb passed the multiplex PCR reads through MiXCR, listing each CDR3 protein once. Among roughly 410,000 distinct CDR3 sequences listed, 15% were seen once. The entry originates in a study of Graves' ophthalmopathy and Graves' hyperthyroidism. The diagnostic workup employed clinical symptoms, serum thyroxine, TRAb, thyroid ultrasound and orbital computed tomography. V was pared by 1 base and J by 0 bases, with 11 bases between. The CDR3 totals 16 residues. Germline CDR1 SGHDN, CDR2 FVKESK.

The clonotype originates from a woman younger than 35 with stable Graves' hyperthyroidism. V and J are TRBV14 and TRBJ2-3, with TRBD1 as a possible D gene (5 bases). The sequenced sample was peripheral blood. CDR3 DNA: TGTGCCAGCAGCCAAGTAGGGGTGTGGAGCACAGATACGCAGTATTTT. It yields the protein CASSQVGVWSTDTQYF.